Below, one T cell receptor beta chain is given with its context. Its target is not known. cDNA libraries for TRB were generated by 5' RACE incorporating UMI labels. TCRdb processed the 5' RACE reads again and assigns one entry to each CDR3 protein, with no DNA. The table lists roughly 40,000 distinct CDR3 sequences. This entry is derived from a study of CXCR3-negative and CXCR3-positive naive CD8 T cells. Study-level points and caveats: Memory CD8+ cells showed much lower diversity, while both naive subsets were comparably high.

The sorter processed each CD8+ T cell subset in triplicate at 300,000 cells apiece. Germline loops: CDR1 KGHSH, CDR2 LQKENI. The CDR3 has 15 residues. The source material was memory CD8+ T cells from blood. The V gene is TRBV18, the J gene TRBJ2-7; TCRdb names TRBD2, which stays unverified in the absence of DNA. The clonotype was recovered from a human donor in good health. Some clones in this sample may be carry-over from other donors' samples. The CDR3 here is CASSPPGDLAYEQYF. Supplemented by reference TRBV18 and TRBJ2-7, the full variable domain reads NAGVMQNPRHLVRRRGQEARLRCSPMKGHSHVYWYRQLPEEGLKFMVYLQKENIIDESGMPKERFSAEFPKEGPSILRIQQVVRGDSAAYFCASSPPGDLAYEQYFGPGTRLTVT.